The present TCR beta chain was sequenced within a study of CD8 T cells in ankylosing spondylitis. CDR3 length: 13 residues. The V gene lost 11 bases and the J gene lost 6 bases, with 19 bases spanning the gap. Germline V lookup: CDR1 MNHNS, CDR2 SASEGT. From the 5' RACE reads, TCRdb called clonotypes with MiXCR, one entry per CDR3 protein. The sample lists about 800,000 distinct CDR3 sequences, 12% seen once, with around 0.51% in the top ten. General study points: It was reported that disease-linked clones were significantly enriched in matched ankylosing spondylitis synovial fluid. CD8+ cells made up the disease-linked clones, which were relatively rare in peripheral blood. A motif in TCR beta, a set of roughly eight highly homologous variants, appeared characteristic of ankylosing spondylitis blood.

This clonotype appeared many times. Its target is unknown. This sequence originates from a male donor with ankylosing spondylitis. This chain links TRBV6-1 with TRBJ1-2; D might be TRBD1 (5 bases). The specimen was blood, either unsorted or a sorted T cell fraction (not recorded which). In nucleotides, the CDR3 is TGTGCCGAAAAGACGACGGGAGGGGATGGCTACACCTTC. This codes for CAEKTTGGDGYTF.